Following are 6 T cell receptor beta chains from one sample sequenced in a study of blood T cell repertoires in COVID-19. This table comes from immunoSEQ multiplex PCR, and its TCRdb copy is limited to in-frame clones, with some not included. The table records some 180,000 clones, 78% of them present only once. Source material: peripheral blood. The receptors were gathered from a woman of 80 years or more with active or convalescent COVID-19.

The rearrangement links TRBV6-5 to TRBJ2-5; 8 nucleotides match TRBD1. Trimming at V came to 5 bases and at J to 2 bases, leaving 7 bases not matched to a gene. The CDR3 is 15 residues long. The germline CDR1 and CDR2 sequences are MNHEY and SVGAGI. This CDR3 reads CASSPDRGIQETQYF. CDR3 DNA sequence: TGTGCCAGCAGTCCCGACAGGGGAATACAAGAGACCCAGTACTTC.

This chain joins TRBV7-2 and TRBJ2-2, with D uncertain. The germline V gene encodes CDR1 SGHTA and CDR2 FQGNSA. Trimming removed 4 bases at V and 3 bases at J, with 6 bases between. CDR3 length equals 13 residues. The CDR3 sequence is CASSSYHTGELFF. The CDR3 DNA reads as TGTGCCAGCAGCTCCTACCACACCGGGGAGCTGTTTTTT. Full variable domain (rest looked up from reference TRBV7-2 and TRBJ2-2): GAGVSQSPSNKVTEKGKDVELRCDPISGHTALYWYRQSLGQGLEFLIYFQGNSAPDKSGLPSDRFSAERTGGSVSTLTIQRTQQEDSAVYLCASSSYHTGELFFGEGSRLTVL.

The rearrangement uses TRBV20-1 and TRBJ1-1; weak D call: TRBD1 (6 bases). Trimming took 6 bases from V and 3 from J, leaving 8 bases between them. CDR1 is DFQATT, CDR2 SNEGSKA, per germline (reference sequence). CDR3 length: 11 residues. CDR3 DNA: TGCAGTGCGAGACAGGACACTGAAGCTTTCTTT. Residues: CSARQDTEAFF.

The V gene is TRBV25-1, the J gene TRBJ2-3; 10 bases are a match to TRBD2. CDR3 size: 16 residues. V lost 6 bases, J lost 5 bases, and 11 bases stayed unmatched. Germline CDR1 and CDR2: MGHDK and SYGVNS. CDR3 residues: CASRTRAGGRVDTQYF. The CDR3 nucleotides read TGTGCCAGCAGGACCAGAGCGGGGGGGCGAGTAGATACGCAGTATTTT.

A note on this clone: Other DNA sequences in the sample encode the same CDR3. This rearrangement joins TRBV2 to TRBJ2-3; D uncertain. Trimming took off 6 bases at V and 3 bases at J, with 4 bases between the two ends. CDR1 is SNHLY and CDR2 is FYNNEI in the germline V gene. The CDR3 sequence is 11 residues long. CDR3 residues: CASRATDTQYF. Here the CDR3 DNA reads TGTGCCAGCAGGGCAACAGATACGCAGTATTTT. The entire variable domain, with the rest obtained from reference TRBV2 and TRBJ2-3, is as follows: EPEVTQTPSHQVTQMGQEVILRCVPISNHLYFYWYRQILGQKVEFLVSFYNNEISEKSEIFDDQFSVERPDGSNFTLKIRSTKLEDSAMYFCASRATDTQYFGPGTRLTVL.

The V and J genes are TRBV6-4 and TRBJ1-5, with D perhaps TRBD1 (6 bases). Germline lookup yields CDR1 MRHNA and CDR2 SNTAGT. V lost 2 bases, J lost 1 base, and 6 bases lay in between. The CDR3 has 14 residues. The CDR3 protein is CASSDTGSNQPQHF. As DNA, the CDR3 is TGTGCCAGCAGTGACACAGGGAGCAATCAGCCCCAGCATTTT.